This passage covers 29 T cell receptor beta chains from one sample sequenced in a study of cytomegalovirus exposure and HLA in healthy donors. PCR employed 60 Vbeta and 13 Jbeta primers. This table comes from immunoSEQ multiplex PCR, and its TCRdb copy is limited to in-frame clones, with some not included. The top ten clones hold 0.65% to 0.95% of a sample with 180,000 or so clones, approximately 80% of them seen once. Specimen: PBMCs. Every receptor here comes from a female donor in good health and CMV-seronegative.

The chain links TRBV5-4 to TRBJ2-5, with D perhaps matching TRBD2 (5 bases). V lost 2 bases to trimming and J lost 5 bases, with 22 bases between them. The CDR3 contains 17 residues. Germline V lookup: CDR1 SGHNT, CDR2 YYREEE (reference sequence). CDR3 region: CASSLKAGLNGWETQYF. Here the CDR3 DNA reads TGTGCCAGCAGCTTAAAAGCAGGACTCAATGGATGGGAGACCCAGTACTTC.

The chain's CDR3 is CASSQSAGGSTDTQYF. The CDR3 DNA is TGCGCCAGCAGCCAATCCGCTGGCGGGAGCACAGATACGCAGTATTTT. The chain links TRBV4-1 to TRBJ2-3; D perhaps matches TRBD2 (5 bases). The CDR3 sequence is 16 residues long. CDR1 is MGHRA, CDR2 YSYEKL, per germline. V lost 2 bases to trimming and J lost 0 bases, with 12 bases between them.

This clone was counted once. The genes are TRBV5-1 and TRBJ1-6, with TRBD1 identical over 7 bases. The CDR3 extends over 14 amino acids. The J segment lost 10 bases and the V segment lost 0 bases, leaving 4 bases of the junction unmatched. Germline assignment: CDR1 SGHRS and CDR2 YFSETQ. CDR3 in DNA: TGCGCCAGCAGCTTGGGACAGGGTAACTCACCCCTCCACTTT. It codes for CASSLGQGNSPLHF.

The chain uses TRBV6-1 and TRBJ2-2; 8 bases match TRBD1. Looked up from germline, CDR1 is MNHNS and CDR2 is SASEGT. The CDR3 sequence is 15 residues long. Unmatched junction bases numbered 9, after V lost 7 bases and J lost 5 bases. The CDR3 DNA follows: TGTGCCAGCAAATCCGCCGGGACAGGTACCGGGGAGCTGTTTTTT. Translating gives CASKSAGTGTGELFF.

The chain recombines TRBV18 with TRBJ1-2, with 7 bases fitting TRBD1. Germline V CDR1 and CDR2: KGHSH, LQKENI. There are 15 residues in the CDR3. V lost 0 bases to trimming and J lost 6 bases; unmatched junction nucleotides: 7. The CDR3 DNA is TGTGCCAGCTCACCACCAAAAGGGGGCGCGGATGGCTACACCTTC. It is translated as CASSPPKGGADGYTF.

The CDR3: CASSPERGSTDTQYF. The CDR3 DNA reads TGCGCCAGCAGCCCAGAGCGGGGGAGCACAGATACGCAGTATTTT. This chain connects TRBV5-1 to TRBJ2-3, with 8 bases fitting TRBD2. The junction had 4 bases not matched to a gene; V was cut back by 4 bases and J by 0 bases. CDR1 SGHRS and CDR2 YFSETQ come from the germline V gene. CDR3 length: 15 residues.

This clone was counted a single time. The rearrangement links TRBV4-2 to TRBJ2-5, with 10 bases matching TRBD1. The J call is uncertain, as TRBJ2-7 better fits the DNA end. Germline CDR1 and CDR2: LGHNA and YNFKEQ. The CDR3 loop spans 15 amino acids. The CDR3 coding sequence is TGTGCCAGCAGCCAAGAGTCGGGACAGGGGTCCGAGCAGTACTTC. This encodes CASSQESGQGSEQYF.

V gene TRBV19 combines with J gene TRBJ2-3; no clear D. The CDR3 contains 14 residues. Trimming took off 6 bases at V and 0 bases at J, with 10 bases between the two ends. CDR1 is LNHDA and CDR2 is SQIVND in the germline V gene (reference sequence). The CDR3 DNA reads TGTGCCAGTAGGGTGTCGACTAGCACAGATACGCAGTATTTT. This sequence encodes CASRVSTSTDTQYF.

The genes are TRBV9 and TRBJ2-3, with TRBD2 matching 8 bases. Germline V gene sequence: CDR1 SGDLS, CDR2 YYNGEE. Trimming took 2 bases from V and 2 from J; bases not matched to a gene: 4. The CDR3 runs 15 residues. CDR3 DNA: TGTGCCAGCAGCGTCGCGGGGGGAAACACAGATACGCAGTATTTT. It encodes CASSVAGGNTDTQYF.

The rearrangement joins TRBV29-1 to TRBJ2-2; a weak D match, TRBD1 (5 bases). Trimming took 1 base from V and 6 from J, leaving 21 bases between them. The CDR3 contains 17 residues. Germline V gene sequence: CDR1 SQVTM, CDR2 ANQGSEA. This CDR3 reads CSVEGFSAGIFAGELFF. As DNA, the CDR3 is TGCAGCGTTGAAGGGTTCTCGGCAGGGATTTTTGCCGGGGAGCTGTTTTTT.

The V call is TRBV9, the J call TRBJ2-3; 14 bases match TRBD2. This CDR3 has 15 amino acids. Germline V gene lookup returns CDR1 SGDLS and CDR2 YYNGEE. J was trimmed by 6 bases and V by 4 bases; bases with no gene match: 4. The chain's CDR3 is CASSLGTSGSDTQYF. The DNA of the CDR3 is TGTGCCAGCAGCCTTGGGACTAGCGGGAGTGATACGCAGTATTTT. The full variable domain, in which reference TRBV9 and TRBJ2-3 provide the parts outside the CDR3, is DSGVTQTPKHLITATGQRVTLRCSPRSGDLSVYWYQQSLDQGLQFLIQYYNGEERAKGNILERFSAQQFPDLHSELNLSSLELGDSALYFCASSLGTSGSDTQYFGPGTRLTVL.

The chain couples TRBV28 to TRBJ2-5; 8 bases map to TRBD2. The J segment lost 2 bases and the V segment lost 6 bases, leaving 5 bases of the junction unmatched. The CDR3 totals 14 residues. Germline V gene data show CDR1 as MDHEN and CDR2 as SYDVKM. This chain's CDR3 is CASRPGGAQETQYF. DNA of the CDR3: TGTGCCAGCAGACCCGGGGGGGCTCAAGAGACCCAGTACTTC. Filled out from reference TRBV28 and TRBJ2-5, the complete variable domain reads DVKVTQSSRYLVKRTGEKVFLECVQDMDHENMFWYRQDPGLGLRLIYFSYDVKMKEKGDIPEGYSVSREKKERFSLILESASTNQTSMYLCASRPGGAQETQYFGPGTRLLVL.

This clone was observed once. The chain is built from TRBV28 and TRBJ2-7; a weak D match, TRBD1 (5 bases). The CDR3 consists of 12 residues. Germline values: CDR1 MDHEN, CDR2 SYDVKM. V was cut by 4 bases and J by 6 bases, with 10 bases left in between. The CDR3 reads CASSYPRAEQYF. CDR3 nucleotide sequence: TGTGCCAGCAGTTACCCCAGGGCCGAGCAGTACTTC.

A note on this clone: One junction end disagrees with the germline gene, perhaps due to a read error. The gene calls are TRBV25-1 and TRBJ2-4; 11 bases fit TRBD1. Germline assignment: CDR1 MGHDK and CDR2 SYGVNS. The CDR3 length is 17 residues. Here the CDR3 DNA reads TGTGCCAGCAGTGAATTAGGGACAGGGGGAGCCAAAAACAGTCAGTACTTC. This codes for CASSELGTGGAKNSQYF.

The CDR3 protein is CASSGTTVRTSGSTDTQYF. The CDR3 DNA reads TGTGCCAGCAGCGGCACGACCGTAAGGACTAGCGGGAGTACAGATACGCAGTATTTT. The J gene is TRBJ2-3, the V gene TRBV4-2; TRBD2 matches at 13 bases. This CDR3 spans 19 amino acids. V lost 5 bases to trimming and J lost 3 bases; unmatched junction nucleotides: 14. The germline V gene has CDR1 LGHNA and CDR2 YNFKEQ.

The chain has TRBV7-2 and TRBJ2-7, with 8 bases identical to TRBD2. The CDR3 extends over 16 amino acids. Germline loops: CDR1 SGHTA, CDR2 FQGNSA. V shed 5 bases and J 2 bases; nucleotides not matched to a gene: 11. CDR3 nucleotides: TGTGCCAGCAGCCCTTCCTTGTCGGGGGGGACCTACGAGCAGTACTTC. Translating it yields CASSPSLSGGTYEQYF.

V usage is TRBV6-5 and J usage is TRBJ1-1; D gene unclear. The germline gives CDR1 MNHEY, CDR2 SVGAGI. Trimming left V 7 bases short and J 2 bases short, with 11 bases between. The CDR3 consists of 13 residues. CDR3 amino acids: CASTTESNTEAFF. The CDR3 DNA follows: TGTGCCAGCACCACAGAGAGTAACACTGAAGCTTTCTTT.

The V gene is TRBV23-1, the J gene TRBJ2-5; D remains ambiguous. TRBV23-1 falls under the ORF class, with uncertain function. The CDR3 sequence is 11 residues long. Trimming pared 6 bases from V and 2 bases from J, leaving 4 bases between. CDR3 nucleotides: TGCGCCAGCAGCCAGCAAGAGACCCAGTACTTC. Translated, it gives CASSQQETQYF.

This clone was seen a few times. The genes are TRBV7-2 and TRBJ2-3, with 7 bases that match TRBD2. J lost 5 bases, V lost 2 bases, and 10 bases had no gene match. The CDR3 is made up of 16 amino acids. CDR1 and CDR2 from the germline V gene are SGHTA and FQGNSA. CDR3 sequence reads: CASSLRGGRRLDTQYF. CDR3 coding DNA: TGTGCCAGCAGCTTACGGGGCGGGAGAAGGTTAGATACGCAGTATTTT.

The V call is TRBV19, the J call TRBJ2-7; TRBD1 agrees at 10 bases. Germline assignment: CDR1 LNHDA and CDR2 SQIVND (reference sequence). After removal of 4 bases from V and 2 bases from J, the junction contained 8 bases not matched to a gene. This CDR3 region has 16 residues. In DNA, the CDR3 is TGTGCCAGTAGTACTCCGGGACAGGGGACCCCCTACGAGCAGTACTTC. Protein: CASSTPGQGTPYEQYF.

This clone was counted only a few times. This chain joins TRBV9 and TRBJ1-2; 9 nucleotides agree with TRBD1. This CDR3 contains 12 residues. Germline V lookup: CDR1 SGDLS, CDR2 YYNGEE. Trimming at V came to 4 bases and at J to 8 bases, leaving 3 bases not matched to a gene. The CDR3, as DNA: TGTGCCAGCAGCACCGGACAGGGGGGCTACACCTTC. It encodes CASSTGQGGYTF. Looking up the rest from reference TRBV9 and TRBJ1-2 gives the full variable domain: DSGVTQTPKHLITATGQRVTLRCSPRSGDLSVYWYQQSLDQGLQFLIQYYNGEERAKGNILERFSAQQFPDLHSELNLSSLELGDSALYFCASSTGQGGYTFGSGTRLTVV.

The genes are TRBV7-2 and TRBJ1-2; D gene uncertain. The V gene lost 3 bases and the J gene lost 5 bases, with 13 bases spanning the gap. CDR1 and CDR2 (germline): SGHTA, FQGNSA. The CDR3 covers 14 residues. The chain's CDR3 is CASSFVGSPYGYTF. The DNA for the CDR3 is TGTGCCAGCAGCTTTGTAGGGAGTCCTTATGGCTACACCTTC.

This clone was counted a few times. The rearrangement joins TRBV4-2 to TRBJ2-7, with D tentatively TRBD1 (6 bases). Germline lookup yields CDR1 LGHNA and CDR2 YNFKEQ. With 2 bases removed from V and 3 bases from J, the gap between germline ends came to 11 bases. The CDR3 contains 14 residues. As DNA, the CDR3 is TGTGCCAGCAGCCAACGTAGCAGGGGCTACGAGCAGTACTTC. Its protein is CASSQRSRGYEQYF.

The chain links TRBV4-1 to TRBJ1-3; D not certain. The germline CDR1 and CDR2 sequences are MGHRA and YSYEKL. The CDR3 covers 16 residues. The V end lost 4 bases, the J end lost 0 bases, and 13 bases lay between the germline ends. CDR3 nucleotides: TGCGCCAGCAGCCCAAAGACGGACTTCTCTGGAAACACCATATATTTT. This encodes CASSPKTDFSGNTIYF.

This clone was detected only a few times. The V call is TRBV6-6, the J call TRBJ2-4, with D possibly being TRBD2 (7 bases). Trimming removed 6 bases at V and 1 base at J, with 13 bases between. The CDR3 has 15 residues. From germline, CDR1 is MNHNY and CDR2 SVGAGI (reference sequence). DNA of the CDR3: TGTGCCAGCAGCCTGGGGGGGGCGGCCAAAAACATTCAGTACTTC. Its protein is CASSLGGAAKNIQYF.

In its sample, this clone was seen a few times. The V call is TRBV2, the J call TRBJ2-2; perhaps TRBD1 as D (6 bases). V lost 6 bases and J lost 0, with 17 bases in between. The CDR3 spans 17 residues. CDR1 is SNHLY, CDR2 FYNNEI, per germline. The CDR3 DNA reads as TGTGCCAGCAGGGACATGGGGACAATTTCGAACACCGGGGAGCTGTTTTTT. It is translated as CASRDMGTISNTGELFF.

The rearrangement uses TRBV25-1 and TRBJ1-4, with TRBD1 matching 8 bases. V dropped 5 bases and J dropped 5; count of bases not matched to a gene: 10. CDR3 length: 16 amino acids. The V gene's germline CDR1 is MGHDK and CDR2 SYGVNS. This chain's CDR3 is CASSPINRGRNEKLFF. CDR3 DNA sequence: TGTGCCAGCAGTCCTATCAACAGGGGGAGAAATGAAAAACTGTTTTTT.

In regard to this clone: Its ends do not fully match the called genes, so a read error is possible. In DNA form, the CDR3 reads TGTGTCAGCAGTGGGACAGGAGGCACAGATACGCAGTATTTT. Its protein is CVSSGTGGTDTQYF. The V and J genes are TRBV5-4 and TRBJ2-3; 8 bases align to TRBD1. This CDR3 region has 14 residues. Germline V gives CDR1 SGHNT, CDR2 YYREEE (reference sequence).

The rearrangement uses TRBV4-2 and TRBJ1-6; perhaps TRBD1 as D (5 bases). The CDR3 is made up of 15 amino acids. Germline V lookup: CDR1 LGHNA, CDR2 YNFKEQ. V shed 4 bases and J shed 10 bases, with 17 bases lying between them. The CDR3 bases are TGTGCCAGCAGCCCCTCAACCGGGGGGATGTCACCCCTCCACTTT. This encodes CASSPSTGGMSPLHF.